These T cell receptor beta chains were read from a single sample in a study of T cell repertoires in cytomegalovirus infection. From the reads, TCRdb called clonotypes with MiXCR, one entry per CDR3 protein. The profile shows around 180,000 distinct CDR3 sequences, about 28% of them singletons. The sequenced material came from PBMCs. Every receptor here comes from a human donor in good health (CMV status not recorded). Some clones in this sample may be carry-over from other donors' samples. Both conserved end residues are part of each CDR3. D genes are given only for firm matches. Clone sizes are given selectively: once, few, many, or a class where the clone is expanded.

D gene | CDR3 length | clone size | J gene | V gene | CDR3 protein | CDR3 DNA
TRBD1 | 15 | few | TRBJ1-1 | TRBV23-1 | CASSRVQGVNTEAFF | TGCGCCAGCAGTCGAGTACAGGGGGTGAACACTGAAGCTTTCTTT
. | 16 | . | TRBJ2-1 | TRBV5-4 | CASSLDGLPSYNEQFF | TGTGCCAGCAGCTTGGACGGACTCCCTTCATACAATGAGCAGTTCTTC
TRBD2 | 15 | . | TRBJ2-1 | TRBV7-9 | CASSPPGLATNEQFF | TGTGCCAGCAGCCCTCCGGGACTAGCGACTAATGAGCAGTTCTTC
TRBD1 | 14 | few | TRBJ2-1 | TRBV11-3 | CASSLRQGANEQFF | TGTGCCAGCAGCTTGAGACAGGGGGCCAATGAGCAGTTCTTC
. | 13 | . | TRBJ2-1 | TRBV7-6 | CASSLVLADEQFF | TGTGCCAGCAGCTTAGTGCTAGCCGATGAGCAGTTCTTC
. | 14 | . | TRBJ1-1 | TRBV12-3/TRBV12-4 | CASSSGRSDTEAFF | TGTGCCAGCAGTTCCGGACGGTCGGATACTGAAGCTTTCTTT
. | 18 | few | TRBJ1-1 | TRBV4-1 | CASSYTTGGEARGGEAFF | TGCGCCAGCAGTTACACTACAGGCGGGGAAGCGCGTGGGGGGGAAGCTTTCTTT
. | 14 | . | TRBJ1-1 | TRBV7-8 | CASFLWGDNTEAFF | TGTGCCAGCTTCCTTTGGGGGGACAACACTGAAGCTTTCTTT
. | 15 | . | TRBJ2-1 | TRBV7-8 | CASSPTESSYNEQFF | TGTGCCAGCAGCCCGACAGAGAGCTCCTACAATGAGCAGTTCTTC
. | 17 | many | TRBJ1-1 | TRBV11-2 | CASSDLGGTEVVTEAFF | TGTGCCAGCAGCGACCTAGGCGGAACAGAGGTGGTCACTGAAGCTTTCTTT
. | 15 | few | TRBJ2-3 | TRBV29-1 | CSVRKVVVSTDTQYF | TGCAGCGTCCGAAAGGTGGTGGTGAGCACAGATACGCAGTATTTT
. | 17 | . | TRBJ2-6 | TRBV6-5 | CASSYSSGNPGANVLTF | TGTGCCAGCAGTTACTCCTCAGGGAATCCGGGGGCCAACGTCCTGACTTTC
. | 17 | . | TRBJ2-6 | TRBV30 | CAWKQGTLSGWANVLTF | TGTGCCTGGAAGCAGGGAACTCTCTCTGGGTGGGCCAACGTCCTGACTTTC
. | 14 | . | TRBJ1-5 | TRBV7-9 | CASSITGPNQPQHF | TGTGCCAGCAGCATAACAGGCCCCAATCAGCCCCAGCATTTT
. | 14 | many | TRBJ2-1 | TRBV7-8 | CASSLGGTMDEQFF | TGTGCCAGCAGCTTAGGTGGGACGATGGATGAGCAGTTCTTC
. | 15 | . | TRBJ2-1 | TRBV12-5 | CASGFTGSSYNEQFF | TGTGCTAGTGGCTTTACAGGGAGCTCCTACAATGAGCAGTTCTTC
. | 13 | . | TRBJ1-1 | TRBV4-3 | CASSQEDQTEAFF | TGCGCCAGCAGCCAAGAGGACCAGACTGAAGCTTTCTTT
. | 15 | few | TRBJ1-1 | TRBV4-3 | CASSLDSGWNTEAFF | TGCGCCAGCAGCCTAGACTCTGGGTGGAACACTGAAGCTTTCTTT
. | 13 | . | TRBJ2-5 | TRBV7-4 | CASSFIGSETQYF | TGTGCCAGCAGCTTTATCGGGTCGGAGACCCAGTACTTC
. | 15 | few | TRBJ1-1 | TRBV14 | CASRDHGEGGTEAFF | TGTGCCAGCAGGGATCACGGCGAGGGGGGCACTGAAGCTTTCTTT
. | 11 | few | TRBJ1-2 | TRBV7-2 | CASSRAWGYTF | TGTGCCAGCAGCCGGGCATGGGGCTACACCTTC
. | 15 | . | TRBJ2-7 | TRBV29-1 | CSVLKLAGKAYEQYF | TGCAGCGTTCTCAAGCTGGCGGGGAAGGCCTACGAGCAGTACTTC
. | 12 | few | TRBJ2-3 | TRBV6-1 | CASSEVSDTQYF | TGTGCCAGCAGTGAGGTCTCAGATACGCAGTATTTT
. | 15 | . | TRBJ1-1 | TRBV27 | CASRFLGDGNTEAFF | TGTGCCAGCCGGTTCCTCGGGGACGGGAACACTGAAGCTTTCTTT
. | 17 | . | TRBJ2-3 | TRBV20-1 | CSASPMGGATSTDTQYF | TGCAGTGCTAGCCCGATGGGGGGGGCAACTAGCACAGATACGCAGTATTTT
. | 12 | . | TRBJ2-4 | TRBV6-2/TRBV6-3 | CASSYSRDIQYF | TGTGCCAGCAGTTACTCGAGGGACATTCAGTACTTC
. | 16 | many | TRBJ1-3 | TRBV7-2 | CASSLAGLSSGNTIYF | TGTGCCAGCAGCTTAGCAGGGTTAAGCTCTGGAAACACCATATATTTT
TRBD1 | 13 | few | TRBJ1-1 | TRBV20-1 | CSARTGGDTEAFF | TGCAGTGCCAGGACAGGAGGAGACACTGAAGCTTTCTTT
. | 15 | many | TRBJ2-5 | TRBV7-2 | CASSLAWSGGETQYF | TGTGCCAGCAGCTTAGCTTGGTCAGGCGGGGAGACCCAGTACTTC
. | 13 | few | TRBJ1-6 | TRBV27 | CASCLVYNSPLHF | TGTGCCAGCTGTCTTGTCTATAATTCACCCCTCCACTTT
TRBD1 | 15 | . | TRBJ1-1 | TRBV5-6 | CASSSTGTGTDEAFF | TGTGCCAGCAGCTCCACCGGGACAGGTACGGATGAAGCTTTCTTT
. | 17 | . | TRBJ1-1 | TRBV5-6 | CASSLAGGGPLNTEAFF | TGTGCCAGCAGCTTGGCCGGAGGGGGTCCCCTGAACACTGAAGCTTTCTTT
TRBD1 | 15 | . | TRBJ1-5 | TRBV11-2 | CASSLGTGLNQPQHF | TGTGCCAGCAGCTTAGGGACAGGGCTCAATCAGCCCCAGCATTTT
TRBD1 | 14 | few | TRBJ2-3 | TRBV6-5 | CASRWTGSTDTQYF | TGTGCCAGCAGATGGACAGGGAGCACAGATACGCAGTATTTT
. | 15 | . | TRBJ1-1 | TRBV6-5 | CASRVVAGDVTEAFF | TGTGCCAGCAGGGTCGTTGCGGGGGACGTCACTGAAGCTTTCTTT
TRBD1 | 17 | . | TRBJ1-3 | TRBV5-4 | CASQVQGASYSGNTIYF | TGTGCCAGCCAAGTACAGGGGGCCTCCTACTCTGGAAACACCATATATTTT
. | 14 | few | TRBJ2-5 | TRBV7-6 | CASSLDGKQETQYF | TGTGCCAGCAGCCTAGACGGAAAGCAAGAGACCCAGTACTTC
. | 16 | many | TRBJ1-3 | TRBV7-2 | CASSPSDRSSGNTIYF | TGTGCCAGCAGCCCTTCGGACCGCAGCTCTGGAAACACCATATATTTT
TRBD2 | 15 | . | TRBJ2-1 | TRBV7-4 | CASSPGGSSYNEQFF | TGTGCCAGCAGCCCCGGGGGGAGCTCCTACAATGAGCAGTTCTTC
. | 13 | . | TRBJ1-1 | TRBV7-6 | CASSLVNSLEAFF | TGTGCCAGCAGCTTAGTCAACAGCCTTGAAGCTTTCTTT
. | 17 | few | TRBJ1-6 | TRBV19 | CASSSTGLTTRNSPLHF | TGTGCCAGTAGCAGTACAGGGTTAACAACTCGGAATTCACCCCTCCACTTT
. | 12 | medium-sized | TRBJ2-2 | TRBV29-1 | CSVLPGTGELFF | TGCAGTGTCCTACCAGGCACCGGGGAGCTGTTTTTT
. | 10 | . | TRBJ2-5 | TRBV2 | CASTKETQYF | TGTGCCAGCACTAAAGAGACCCAGTACTTC
. | 12 | . | TRBJ1-6 | TRBV12-3/TRBV12-4 | CASRPQNSPLHF | TGTGCCAGCAGGCCACAAAATTCACCCCTCCACTTT
TRBD1 | 16 | . | TRBJ2-2 | TRBV5-1 | CASSSGTAANTGELFF | TGCGCCAGCAGCTCGGGGACAGCCGCGAACACCGGGGAGCTGTTTTTT
TRBD2 | 18 | . | TRBJ2-7 | TRBV4-3 | CASSQTLSGLATSYEQYF | TGCGCCAGCAGCCAAACTCTTTCGGGACTAGCGACCTCCTACGAGCAGTACTTC
. | 13 | few | TRBJ2-7 | TRBV7-9 | CASSLRHLYEQYF | TGTGCCAGCAGCTTACGACACCTCTACGAGCAGTACTTC
TRBD2 | 15 | . | TRBJ2-3 | TRBV12-3/TRBV12-4 | CTSTGVSGGRDTQYF | TGTACCAGCACTGGAGTTAGCGGGGGGCGCGATACGCAGTATTTT
TRBD1 | 14 | . | TRBJ2-5 | TRBV6-2/TRBV6-3 | CASSWTGAEETQYF | TGTGCCAGCAGTTGGACAGGGGCGGAGGAGACCCAGTACTTC
. | 13 | few | TRBJ1-2 | TRBV6-6 | CASSYGAGFGYTF | TGTGCCAGCAGTTACGGAGCCGGCTTCGGCTACACCTTC
. | 17 | many | TRBJ2-6 | TRBV7-3 | CASSPSSNPSGANVLTF | TGTGCCAGCAGCCCCAGTAGCAACCCCTCTGGGGCCAACGTCCTGACTTTC
. | 13 | . | TRBJ2-2 | TRBV12-3/TRBV12-4 | CASSLALDGELFF | TGTGCCAGCAGTTTAGCGCTGGACGGGGAGCTGTTTTTT
TRBD1 | 15 | many | TRBJ2-7 | TRBV5-8 | CASSPRTGRSYEQYF | TGTGCCAGCAGCCCCCGGACAGGGCGGTCCTACGAGCAGTACTTC